This TCR beta chain originates from a study of T cell repertoires in cytomegalovirus infection. This clonotype was seen a handful of times. The antigen is unknown. The CDR3 consists of 11 residues. The germline V and J ends were trimmed by 6 bases and 6 bases, with 5 bases remaining between them. MiXCR was run by TCRdb on the reads, yielding one entry per CDR3 protein. This table has fewer than 650,000 distinct CDR3 sequences, about 40% appearing once. This chain uses TRBV12-3 or TRBV12-4 with TRBJ2-2; D ambiguous. The sequence derives from a human donor in good health (CMV status not recorded). Some clones in this sample may be carry-over from other donors' samples. The specimen was cultured PBMCs, collected from culture after CMV antigen stimulation. CDR3 nucleotide sequence: TGTGCCAGCAGGTTCGCCGGGGAGCTGTTTTTT. Residues: CASRFAGELFF.